These 9 T cell receptor beta chains originate from one sample sequenced in a study of CD8 T cells in Susac syndrome. Random hexamers primed reverse transcription of roughly 0.5 to 1 ug RNA. TCRdb reanalysed the immunoSEQ multiplex PCR reads using MiXCR and keeps one entry per CDR3 protein. The sample shows about 150,000 distinct CDR3 sequences, approximately 95% of them seen only once. The sequenced sample consisted of CD4+ T cells from PBMCs. Every receptor here comes from a human donor in good health.

The rearrangement joins TRBV18 to TRBJ2-3, with D uncertain. Trimming stripped 3 bases from V and 2 bases from J, with 9 bases between. The CDR3 has 14 residues. Germline V gene sequence: CDR1 KGHSH, CDR2 LQKENI. CDR3 loop: CASSPQQLTDTQYF. The CDR3, as DNA: TGTGCCAGCTCACCCCAGCAACTCACAGATACGCAGTATTTT.

Turning to this clonotype: This CDR3 fails to terminate in the conserved phenylalanine or tryptophan, so it likely reflects a read error. This chain joins TRBV29-1 and TRBJ1-1, with D unclear. The length of the CDR3 is 13 residues. The germline gives CDR1 SQVTM, CDR2 ANQGSEA. Trimming cost V 2 bases and J 0 bases, with 7 bases left between them. The CDR3, as DNA: TGCAGCGTTGAACAGGCCATGAACACTGAAGCTTTCCTT. Its protein is CSVEQAMNTEAFL.

This clonotype was observed a few times. The genes are TRBV5-4 and TRBJ1-2; D is uncertain. The germline CDR1 and CDR2 sequences are SGHNT and YYREEE (reference sequence). The CDR3 has 13 residues. Trimming stripped 0 bases from V and 4 bases from J, with 7 bases between. The CDR3 nucleotides read TGTGCCAGCAGCTTGGACGGCGGCTATGGCTACACCTTC. Amino acid sequence: CASSLDGGYGYTF.

J is TRBJ2-6 and V is TRBV10-3; possibly TRBD1 for D (5 bases). Looked up from germline, CDR1 is ENHRY and CDR2 is SYGVKD. Trimming removed 10 bases from V and 0 bases from J, with 10 bases in between. The CDR3 length is 14 residues. The CDR3 spells CATATVSGANVLTF. CDR3 DNA: TGTGCCACCGCGACAGTCTCTGGGGCCAACGTCCTGACTTTC.

The V and J genes are TRBV9 and TRBJ2-2; D is ambiguous. The germline V gene has CDR1 SGDLS and CDR2 YYNGEE. Trimming shortened V by 0 bases and J by 4 bases, and 1 base separated the two germline ends. CDR3 size: 12 residues. CDR3 residues: CASSVATGELFF. CDR3 bases: TGTGCCAGCAGCGTAGCCACCGGGGAGCTGTTTTTT.

The chain couples TRBV5-1 to TRBJ1-1; D gene unclear. CDR1 is SGHRS and CDR2 is YFSETQ in the germline V gene. Trimming cost V 1 base and J 7 bases, with 8 bases left between them. The CDR3 is 12 amino acids. The CDR3 is CASSLLEGEAFF. Written as DNA, the CDR3 is TGCGCCAGCAGCTTGTTAGAGGGTGAAGCTTTCTTT.

This clonotype was found a few times. The rearrangement joins TRBV7-8 to TRBJ2-3; no clear D gene. Trimming shortened V by 1 base and J by 6 bases, and 5 bases separated the two germline ends. Germline CDR1 is SGHVS and CDR2 is FQNEAQ. This CDR3 is 12 amino acids long. CDR3 coding DNA: TGTGCCAGCAGCTTAGGGGCGGATACGCAGTATTTT. Its translation is CASSLGADTQYF.

This chain uses TRBV7-8 with TRBJ2-3; 7 nucleotides match TRBD2. The CDR3 is 16 amino acids. Germline V gene sequence: CDR1 SGHVS, CDR2 FQNEAQ. V dropped 2 bases and J dropped 4; count of bases not matched to a gene: 9. The CDR3: CASSLWGGSPSDTQYF. The CDR3 coding sequence is TGTGCCAGCAGCTTATGGGGCGGGAGCCCTTCAGATACGCAGTATTTT.

The J gene is TRBJ1-1, the V gene TRBV19; TRBD1 agrees at 9 bases. The V segment lost 5 bases and the J segment 5 bases; nucleotides outside the gene matches: 12. The CDR3 is 16 residues long. Germline V gene data show CDR1 as LNHDA and CDR2 as SQIVND (reference sequence). CDR3 nucleotide sequence: TGTGCCAGTAGTCCCGGGACAGGGCGAATGGATACTGAAGCTTTCTTT. Amino acids: CASSPGTGRMDTEAFF.